These 24 T cell receptor beta chains were sequenced from one sample in a study. MiXCR, run by TCRdb on the 5' RACE reads, gives a single entry per CDR3 protein. The sample includes over 55,000 distinct CDR3 sequences, just under 30% of them seen just once. The sequenced sample consisted of tumor-infiltrating naive CD4+ T cells sorted from the breast tumor. Subset specified: naive CD4+ T cells, CD4+CD45RA+CD25-. These receptors all stem from a female donor with breast cancer.

This clonotype is medium-sized. The chain links TRBV4-1 to TRBJ2-2, with 11 bases aligning to TRBD2. The CDR3 totals 17 residues. With 0 bases clipped from V and 6 bases from J, the junction kept 6 bases outside the gene matches. Looked up from germline, CDR1 is MGHRA and CDR2 is YSYEKL. The CDR3, as DNA: TGCGCCAGCAGCCAAGATTTAGCGGGGGGGCAGTCCGGGGAGCTGTTTTTT. It translates to CASSQDLAGGQSGELFF.

Details on this clonotype: The junction shows a germline mismatch at one end, possibly a read error. The genes are TRBV10-3 and TRBJ2-1; 7 nucleotides line up with TRBD2. This CDR3 has 15 amino acids. Germline-derived CDR1 and CDR2 are ENHRY and SYGVKD. The CDR3 sequence: CAVSGSGGPNNGQFF. The CDR3 bases are TGTGCCGTCAGCGGTTCGGGGGGACCGAACAATGGGCAGTTCTTC.

V usage is TRBV7-2 and J usage is TRBJ2-7, with D maybe TRBD2 (5 bases). V lost 5 bases to trimming and J lost 3 bases, with 14 bases between them. The CDR3 is 14 residues long. Germline CDR1 reads SGHTA; CDR2 reads FQGNSA. The CDR3 sequence is CASSPGVFDYEQYF. DNA of the CDR3: TGTGCCAGCAGCCCCGGGGTGTTCGACTACGAGCAGTACTTC. Filled out from reference TRBV7-2 and TRBJ2-7, the complete variable domain reads GAGVSQSPSNKVTEKGKDVELRCDPISGHTALYWYRQSLGQGLEFLIYFQGNSAPDKSGLPSDRFSAERTGGSVSTLTIQRTQQEDSAVYLCASSPGVFDYEQYFGPGTRLTVT.

This clonotype was seen at least ten times. The gene calls are TRBV4-1 and TRBJ1-4; D perhaps matches TRBD1 (5 bases). The V end was cut by 0 bases, the J end by 10 bases, with 9 bases between. This CDR3 region has 13 residues. Germline lookup yields CDR1 MGHRA and CDR2 YSYEKL. CDR3 protein: CASSQETVGKLFF. The DNA for the CDR3 is TGCGCCAGCAGCCAAGAGACAGTGGGAAAACTGTTTTTT.

In this sample, this clonotype turned up a few times. V is TRBV6-2 or TRBV6-3 and J is TRBJ1-1; D possibly corresponds to TRBD1 (5 bases). V was cut by 7 bases and J by 5 bases, with 20 bases left in between. The CDR3 sequence is 15 residues long. Germline V lookup: CDR1 MNHEY, CDR2 SVGEGT. The DNA for the CDR3 is TGTGCCAGCACCCCTACGGGGGGAGGACATACTGAAGCTTTCTTT. Amino acids: CASTPTGGGHTEAFF.

This clonotype was seen ten or more times. This rearrangement joins TRBV29-1 to TRBJ2-7, with D maybe TRBD1 (7 bases). V gave up 3 bases and J gave up 4 bases, with 10 bases separating them. This CDR3 spans 12 amino acids. Germline V gives CDR1 SQVTM, CDR2 ANQGSEA. Written as DNA, the CDR3 is TGCAGCGTTGAGGCAGGGGGGTACGAGCAGTACTTC. It translates to CSVEAGGYEQYF.

The gene calls are TRBV7-9 and TRBJ1-5; D is possibly TRBD1 (5 bases). Germline-derived CDR1 and CDR2 are SEHNR and FQNEAQ (reference sequence). Trimming left V 0 bases short and J 2 bases short, with 11 bases between. This CDR3 region has 16 residues. The CDR3 loop is CASSLALGGGNQPQHF. The CDR3 nucleotides are TGTGCCAGCAGCTTAGCGCTTGGGGGAGGCAATCAGCCCCAGCATTTT.

This clonotype was seen a handful of times. V usage is TRBV7-9 and J usage is TRBJ2-2; D perhaps matches TRBD1 (5 bases). The CDR3 is 14 amino acids. Per germline, CDR1 SEHNR and CDR2 FQNEAQ (reference sequence). Trimming stripped 5 bases from V and 6 bases from J, with 13 bases between. CDR3 sequence reads: CASSVAGKAGELFF. The CDR3 DNA reads as TGTGCCAGCAGCGTCGCAGGGAAGGCCGGGGAGCTGTTTTTT.

V usage is TRBV5-1 and J usage is TRBJ2-5; 7 nucleotides agree with TRBD1. CDR1 SGHRS and CDR2 YFSETQ come from the germline V gene. Trimming at V came to 2 bases and at J to 1 base, leaving 2 bases not matched to a gene. The CDR3 loop spans 14 amino acids. Written as DNA, the CDR3 is TGCGCCAGCAGCTTAGGGACAGCCCAAGAGACCCAGTACTTC. The encoded protein is CASSLGTAQETQYF.

In regard to this clonotype: A much larger clonotype is one base distant, so this may be a read error. The gene calls are TRBV28 and TRBJ1-2, with D perhaps matching TRBD1 (5 bases). The CDR3 extends over 14 amino acids. Germline-derived CDR1 and CDR2 are MDHEN and SYDVKM. V was cut by 7 bases and J by 3 bases, with 15 bases left in between. CDR3 sequence reads: CASNTGTVHYGYTF. CDR3 in DNA: TGTGCCAGCAATACCGGGACGGTACACTATGGCTACACCTTC.

The table lists this clonotype with many counts. This sequence joins TRBV5-1 and TRBJ2-6; D gene unclear. This CDR3 region has 14 residues. V lost 2 bases and J lost 2, with 5 bases in between. Germline V gives CDR1 SGHRS, CDR2 YFSETQ. The CDR3 sequence is CASSLATGANVLTF. The CDR3 DNA follows: TGCGCCAGCAGCTTAGCAACTGGGGCCAACGTCCTGACTTTC.

The chain's CDR3 is CASSKTASSSYEQYF. CDR3 sequence (DNA): TGTGCCAGCAGCAAAACGGCCAGTAGCTCCTACGAGCAGTACTTC. The gene calls are TRBV28 and TRBJ2-7, with unresolved D. Between the trimmed V and J ends, which lost 6 bases and 0 bases, there was a span of 15 bases. Germline V CDR1 and CDR2: MDHEN, SYDVKM. CDR3 length: 15 amino acids.

The J gene is TRBJ2-7, the V gene TRBV5-1; a weak D match, TRBD1 (6 bases). CDR3 length: 14 amino acids. V was pared by 5 bases and J by 1 base, with 13 bases between. Germline CDR1 reads SGHRS; CDR2 reads YFSETQ. The CDR3 nucleotides read TGCGCCAGCAGGGGGGCCATGGGTTCCTACGAGCAGTACTTC. Translation: CASRGAMGSYEQYF.

About this clonotype itself: This could be a read error, since a much larger clone is one nucleotide away. J is TRBJ2-1 and V is TRBV19, with D possibly being TRBD1 (5 bases). From germline, CDR1 is LNHDA and CDR2 SQIVND (reference sequence). The CDR3 consists of 11 residues. The ends were cut back, 6 bases at V and 5 bases at J, with 5 bases in the middle. For the CDR3, the DNA is TGTGCCAGTAGGGGGCACAATGAGCAGTTCTTC. This translates into CASRGHNEQFF.

The chain couples TRBV2 to TRBJ1-1; 8 bases are shared with TRBD1. Germline lookup yields CDR1 SNHLY and CDR2 FYNNEI. CDR3 length: 14 amino acids. The ends lost 5 bases at V and 8 bases at J; junction bases unmatched: 10. DNA of the CDR3: TGTGCCAGCAGTCGGGACAGGCAAGTCGGAGAAGCTTTCTTT. This encodes CASSRDRQVGEAFF.

As to this clonotype: The junction and the germline gene differ at one end; a read error may be behind it. V usage is TRBV15 and J usage is TRBJ2-2; 7 positions agree with TRBD1. The CDR3 extends over 15 amino acids. Germline V gene data show CDR1 as LNHNV and CDR2 as YYDKDF (reference sequence). CDR3 amino acids: CATRATGFDTGELFF. The DNA for the CDR3 is TGCGCCACCAGAGCGACAGGGTTCGACACCGGGGAGCTGTTTTTT.

On this clonotype itself: With a much larger clone just one base away, this may be a read error. The chain employs TRBV6-1 and TRBJ1-1, with D possibly matching TRBD1 (5 bases). The length of the CDR3 is 14 residues. Germline V gene lookup returns CDR1 MNHNS and CDR2 SASEGT. CDR3 residues: CTSSYRKGDTEAFF. The CDR3 DNA follows: TGTACCAGCAGTTACAGAAAAGGGGACACTGAAGCTTTCTTT.

This clonotype was seen many times. This chain links TRBV3-1 with TRBJ2-7; D gene unclear. Germline V gene sequence: CDR1 LGHDT, CDR2 YNNKEL (reference sequence). The CDR3 loop spans 11 amino acids. Trimming cost V 5 bases and J 3 bases, with 5 bases left between them. The DNA of the CDR3 is TGTGCCAGCAGCTCAGGCTACGAGCAGTACTTC. Translated: CASSSGYEQYF.

This clonotype was observed a single time. Here the CDR3 DNA reads TGCGCCAGCAGCCCCGGGAGGGGCACCTTGGGATATGAAAAACTGTTTTTT. It encodes CASSPGRGTLGYEKLFF. The V call is TRBV5-1, the J call TRBJ1-4; D is possibly TRBD1 (5 bases). Germline V lookup: CDR1 SGHRS, CDR2 YFSETQ. The ends were cut back, 4 bases at V and 6 bases at J, with 22 bases in the middle. The CDR3 consists of 17 residues.

In this sample, this clonotype turned up many times. The CDR3 DNA reads as TGTGCCAGCAGCTTAACCGGGACTAGCAATGAGCAGTTCTTC. It encodes CASSLTGTSNEQFF. J is TRBJ2-1 and V is TRBV7-2; 8 bases align to TRBD2. V gave up 2 bases and J gave up 6 bases; unmatched junction bases: 3. Germline CDR1 SGHTA, CDR2 FQGNSA. The CDR3 sequence is 14 residues long.

In its sample, this clonotype was seen a few times. The genes are TRBV6-5 and TRBJ1-2; 8 bases are a match to TRBD1. Trimming cost V 6 bases and J 5 bases; bases outside gene matches: 11. This CDR3 spans 15 amino acids. CDR1 and CDR2 from the germline V gene are MNHEY and SVGAGI. The CDR3 region is CASRTRGTGHYGYTF. The CDR3 region has the DNA TGTGCCAGCAGGACAAGAGGGACAGGACATTATGGCTACACCTTC.

The table lists this clonotype with many counts. The chain links TRBV7-9 to TRBJ2-3, with 8 bases lining up with TRBD2. Germline CDR1 is SEHNR and CDR2 is FQNEAQ (reference sequence). The J segment lost 5 bases and the V segment lost 8 bases, leaving 9 bases of the junction unmatched. The CDR3 runs 14 residues. The CDR3 sequence is CASSPSGGQDTQYF. CDR3 sequence (DNA): TGTGCCAGCTCCCCCTCGGGGGGGCAAGATACGCAGTATTTT.

The table lists this clonotype with a few counts. The chain is built from TRBV4-3 and TRBJ1-5, with no clear D. CDR3 length: 13 residues. Germline assignment: CDR1 LGHNA and CDR2 YSLEER. V was pared by 0 bases and J by 8 bases, with 8 bases between. The CDR3 region is CASSQDWGEPQHF. In DNA form, the CDR3 reads TGCGCCAGCAGCCAAGATTGGGGAGAGCCCCAGCATTTT.

This clonotype showed up just a few times. The V call is TRBV28, the J call TRBJ2-3; the match to TRBD2 covers 9 bases. Per the germline V gene, CDR1 is MDHEN and CDR2 is SYDVKM. The CDR3 contains 16 residues. The V and J ends lost 1 base and 2 bases, in that order; junction bases with no gene match: 4. The CDR3 here is CASSLSAGGNTDTQYF. In DNA, the CDR3 is TGTGCCAGCAGTTTATCGGCGGGAGGGAACACAGATACGCAGTATTTT. The entire variable domain, with the rest obtained from reference TRBV28 and TRBJ2-3, is as follows: DVKVTQSSRYLVKRTGEKVFLECVQDMDHENMFWYRQDPGLGLRLIYFSYDVKMKEKGDIPEGYSVSREKKERFSLILESASTNQTSMYLCASSLSAGGNTDTQYFGPGTRLTVL.